What follows are 16 T cell receptor beta chains derived from one specimen sequenced in a study of blood T cell repertoires in COVID-19. Data came from immunoSEQ multiplex PCR; TCRdb stores just in-frame clones and leaves some out. Of nearly 200,000 clones listed, 80% to 85% are singletons. Sequenced input: peripheral blood. The receptors shown here come from a human donor in a cohort sampled during active COVID-19.

J is TRBJ2-4 and V is TRBV14; 7 nucleotides align to TRBD1. Trimming took 4 bases from V and 1 from J; bases not matched to a gene: 7. This CDR3 spans 16 amino acids. Germline V CDR1 and CDR2: SGHDN, FVKESK. The CDR3 DNA reads TGTGCCAGCAGCCCTCTGACAGGGAGTGCCAAAAACATTCAGTACTTC. Encoded protein: CASSPLTGSAKNIQYF.

The chain carries TRBV28 and TRBJ1-3, with D possibly TRBD1 on 6 matching bases. This CDR3 contains 14 residues. The V gene's germline CDR1 is MDHEN and CDR2 SYDVKM. V dropped 7 bases and J dropped 3 bases, with 13 bases sitting between them. The CDR3 DNA is TGTGCCAGCACCTTAGGGGGAATTGGAAACACCATATATTTT. Residues: CASTLGGIGNTIYF.

This chain uses TRBV5-1 with TRBJ1-6, with D maybe TRBD1 (6 bases). CDR1 and CDR2 (germline): SGHRS, YFSETQ. The CDR3 length is 15 residues. V was pared by 0 bases and J by 7 bases, with 11 bases between. DNA of the CDR3: TGCGCCAGCAGCTTGGAGCACAGGGAAAATTCACCCCTCCACTTT. Translating gives CASSLEHRENSPLHF.

The chain carries TRBV10-3 and TRBJ1-4; 8 bases align to TRBD1. Germline lookup yields CDR1 ENHRY and CDR2 SYGVKD. The junction had 4 bases not matched to a gene; V was cut back by 9 bases and J by 4 bases. This CDR3 has 13 residues. The DNA for the CDR3 is TGTGCCATTACGGACAGGGTTAATGAAAAACTGTTTTTT. Translated, it gives CAITDRVNEKLFF.

This chain connects TRBV6-5 to TRBJ1-1; perhaps TRBD1 as D (5 bases). Germline assignment: CDR1 MNHEY and CDR2 SVGAGI. The length of the CDR3 is 15 residues. V lost 7 bases to trimming and J lost 7 bases, with 22 bases between them. CDR3 sequence reads: CASIPGPYGLVEAFF. As DNA, the CDR3 is TGTGCCAGCATCCCAGGGCCCTATGGCCTTGTTGAAGCTTTCTTT.

This chain connects TRBV6-5 to TRBJ1-2; TRBD1 matches 10 bases. This CDR3 comprises 15 residues. Germline CDR1 and CDR2: MNHEY and SVGAGI. Trimming at V came to 0 bases and at J to 7 bases, leaving 5 bases not matched to a gene. The CDR3 sequence is CASSYSGQGFFGYTF. CDR3 nucleotides: TGTGCCAGCAGTTACTCGGGACAGGGGTTTTTTGGCTACACCTTC.

This sequence joins TRBV28 and TRBJ1-2; 12 bases map to TRBD1. Trimming at V came to 6 bases and at J to 8 bases, leaving 7 bases not matched to a gene. CDR1 is MDHEN and CDR2 is SYDVKM in the germline V gene. The CDR3 has 14 amino acids. As DNA, the CDR3 is TGTGCCAGCAGCGAGGGACAGGGGGCGCTGGGCTACACCTTC. Amino acids: CASSEGQGALGYTF.

The chain couples TRBV18 to TRBJ1-2, with TRBD1 identical over 10 bases. V shed 3 bases, J shed 2 bases, and the junction held 12 bases outside the gene matches. This CDR3 contains 18 residues. The germline V gene encodes CDR1 KGHSH and CDR2 LQKENI. CDR3 nucleotides: TGTGCCAGCTCACCCAAGCCGACAGGGGGCTCTGACAACTATGGCTACACCTTC. Protein: CASSPKPTGGSDNYGYTF.

The V gene is TRBV29-1, the J gene TRBJ2-3; tentative D call: TRBD1 (6 bases). Trimming stripped 6 bases from V and 9 bases from J, with 13 bases between. The length of the CDR3 is 11 residues. Germline V gene data show CDR1 as SQVTM and CDR2 as ANQGSEA. The CDR3 DNA reads as TGCAGCGTGGGGGCGATGGGGACGCAGTATTTT. Translating gives CSVGAMGTQYF.

The chain joins TRBV7-6 to TRBJ1-6, with 8 bases lining up with TRBD1. The germline V gene encodes CDR1 SGHVS and CDR2 FNYEAQ. CDR3 length equals 14 residues. V trimming: 5 bases; J trimming: 5 bases; junction bases outside the gene matches: 2. The chain's CDR3 is CASSQGQDNSPLHF. CDR3 nucleotide sequence: TGTGCCAGCAGCCAGGGACAGGATAATTCACCCCTCCACTTT.

The V gene is TRBV6-1, the J gene TRBJ1-1; D ambiguous. There are 11 residues in the CDR3. V was pared by 2 bases and J by 8 bases, with 6 bases between. Germline CDR1 and CDR2: MNHNS and SASEGT. CDR3 sequence (DNA): TGTGCCAGCAGTGAACTATTCGAAGCTTTCTTT. It is translated as CASSELFEAFF.

The chain is built from TRBV7-2 and TRBJ1-1; perhaps TRBD1 as D (5 bases). Trimming stripped 5 bases from V and 1 base from J, with 11 bases between. From germline, CDR1 is SGHTA and CDR2 FQGNSA. The CDR3 extends over 14 amino acids. CDR3 in DNA: TGTGCCAGCAGCGCAGAAACAGGGAACACTGAAGCTTTCTTT. This sequence encodes CASSAETGNTEAFF.

The chain carries TRBV6-5 and TRBJ1-1; a possible D gene is TRBD1 (5 bases). Germline CDR1 is MNHEY and CDR2 is SVGAGI. This CDR3 spans 15 amino acids. V gave up 0 bases and J gave up 7 bases, with 15 bases separating them. The CDR3 sequence is CASSYSDLRGGEAFF. The CDR3, as DNA: TGTGCCAGCAGTTACTCCGACCTTAGGGGCGGTGAAGCTTTCTTT.

The rearrangement joins TRBV2 to TRBJ1-1; D may be TRBD1 (6 bases). The CDR3 runs 12 residues. Between the trimmed V and J ends, which lost 5 bases and 6 bases, there was a span of 10 bases. Per the germline V gene, CDR1 is SNHLY and CDR2 is FYNNEI. Here the CDR3 DNA reads TGTGCCAGCAGTTACAGGGCTTCTGAAGCTTTCTTT. Translating it yields CASSYRASEAFF.

The CDR3 nucleotides are TGTGCCATCAGTGAGGGCAGGGGGGCTTCTAGTCATGGCTACACCTTC. Amino acid sequence: CAISEGRGASSHGYTF. The genes are TRBV10-3 and TRBJ1-2; the match to TRBD1 covers 7 bases. Germline V gene lookup returns CDR1 ENHRY and CDR2 SYGVKD. V lost 2 bases to trimming and J lost 6 bases; unmatched junction nucleotides: 12. The CDR3 has 16 amino acids.

The chain links TRBV19 to TRBJ2-1, with 11 nucleotides matching TRBD2. Germline V gives CDR1 LNHDA, CDR2 SQIVND (reference sequence). This CDR3 is 14 amino acids long. The V segment lost 6 bases and the J segment 6 bases; nucleotides outside the gene matches: 4. CDR3 DNA sequence: TGTGCCAGTAGGGGACTAGCGGTAGTCAATGAGCAGTTCTTC. This translates into CASRGLAVVNEQFF. The entire variable domain, with the rest obtained from reference TRBV19 and TRBJ2-1, is as follows: DGGITQSPKYLFRKEGQNVTLSCEQNLNHDAMYWYRQDPGQGLRLIYYSQIVNDFQKGDIAEGYSVSREKKESFPLTVTSAQKNPTAFYLCASRGLAVVNEQFFGPGTRLTVL.